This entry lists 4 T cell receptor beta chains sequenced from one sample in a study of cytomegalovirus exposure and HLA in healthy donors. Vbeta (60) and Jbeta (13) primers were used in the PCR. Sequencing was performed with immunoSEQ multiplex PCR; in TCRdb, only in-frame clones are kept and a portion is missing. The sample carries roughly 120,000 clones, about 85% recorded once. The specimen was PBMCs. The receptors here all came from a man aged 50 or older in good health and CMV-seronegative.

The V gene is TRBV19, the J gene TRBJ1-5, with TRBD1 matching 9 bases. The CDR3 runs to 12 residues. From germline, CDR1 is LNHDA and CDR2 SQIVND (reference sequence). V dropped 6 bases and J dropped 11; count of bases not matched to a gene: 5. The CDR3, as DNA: TGTGCCAGTAGGACAGGGGGGTGTGCCCAGCATTTT. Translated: CASRTGGCAQHF.

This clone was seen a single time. The CDR3 DNA sequence: TGCGCCAGCAGCGAGGGAACAGGGGAGTACTACGAGCAGTACTTC. This encodes CASSEGTGEYYEQYF. The chain recombines TRBV4-3 with TRBJ2-7; 7 positions agree with TRBD1. CDR3 length: 15 residues. J was trimmed by 3 bases and V by 5 bases; bases with no gene match: 10. Germline values: CDR1 LGHNA, CDR2 YSLEER.

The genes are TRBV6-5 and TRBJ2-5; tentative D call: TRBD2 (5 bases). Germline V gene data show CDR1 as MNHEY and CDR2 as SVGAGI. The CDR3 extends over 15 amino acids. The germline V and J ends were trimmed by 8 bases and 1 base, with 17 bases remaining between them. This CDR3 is CASRRSFGLQETQYF. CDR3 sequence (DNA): TGTGCCAGCCGCCGAAGTTTCGGACTCCAAGAGACCCAGTACTTC.

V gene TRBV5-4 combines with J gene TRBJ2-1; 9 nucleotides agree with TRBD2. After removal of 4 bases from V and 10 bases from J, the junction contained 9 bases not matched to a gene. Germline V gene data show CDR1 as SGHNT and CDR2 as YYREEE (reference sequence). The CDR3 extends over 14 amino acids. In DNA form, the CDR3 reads TGTGCCAGCAGCCCGGGACTAGCTCCTTCCGAGCAGTTCTTC. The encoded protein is CASSPGLAPSEQFF.